This is a list of T cell receptor beta chains from one sample in a study of T-cell memory formation after mild COVID-19. A single record per CDR3 protein comes from TCRdb applying MiXCR to the 5' RACE reads. The table lists 100,000 to 150,000 distinct CDR3 sequences, 5% to 6.5% of them singletons. Sequencing was performed on PBMCs or a T cell subset sorted from them (not recorded which). The source of these receptors is an adult woman who had mild COVID-19 (a few samples of this study predate the infection). Cell type and time point are not known. CDR3s include the opening cysteine and the closing phenylalanine or tryptophan. The D gene is left open where the match is weak. The size field is filled for only some rows; it gives once, few, many or a size class.

V gene	CDR3 length	D gene	clone size	J gene	CDR3 protein	CDR3 DNA
TRBV19	17	.	few	TRBJ2-3	CASSISVGGTSTDTQYF	TGTGCCAGTAGTATTTCGGTTGGGGGGACTAGCACAGATACGCAGTATTTT
TRBV7-9	16	TRBD2	few	TRBJ2-1	CASSLGAGRTGNEQFF	TGTGCCAGCAGCTTAGGAGCCGGGAGGACCGGCAATGAGCAGTTCTTC
TRBV7-2	15	.	many	TRBJ2-3	CASSLLGHSTDTQYF	TGTGCCAGCAGCTTACTCGGTCATAGCACAGATACGCAGTATTTT
TRBV12-3/TRBV12-4	13	.	few	TRBJ2-7	CASSTRGPYEQYF	TGTGCCAGCAGCACCCGAGGCCCCTACGAGCAGTACTTC
TRBV3-1	14	.	.	TRBJ2-1	CASSQVGIRGEQFF	TGTGCCAGCAGCCAAGTCGGGATACGGGGAGAGCAGTTCTTC
TRBV30	14	.	few	TRBJ2-7	CAWSRNNSPYEQYF	TGTGCCTGGAGTAGGAACAACAGCCCCTACGAGCAGTACTTC
TRBV7-9	13	.	many	TRBJ1-5	CASSFDRNQPQHF	TGTGCCAGCAGCTTTGACCGAAATCAGCCCCAGCATTTT
TRBV19	16	.	.	TRBJ1-1	CASSKWGNRMNTEAFF	TGTGCCAGTAGTAAGTGGGGGAATCGAATGAACACTGAAGCTTTCTTT
TRBV6-5	13	.	.	TRBJ1-1	CASTPPSGLGAFF	TGTGCCAGCACACCTCCTTCGGGGCTCGGCGCTTTCTTT
TRBV5-4	16	TRBD2	.	TRBJ2-3	CASSFQRGSSTDTQYF	TGTGCCAGCAGCTTCCAGCGGGGTTCTAGCACAGATACGCAGTATTTT
TRBV11-2	14	.	.	TRBJ1-5	CASSLEGGKQPQHF	TGTGCCAGCAGCTTAGAGGGAGGGAAACAGCCCCAGCATTTT
TRBV9	13	.	.	TRBJ1-1	CASSVVLNTEAFF	TGTGCCAGCAGCGTAGTTCTGAACACTGAAGCTTTCTTT
TRBV6-5	13	.	.	TRBJ2-3	CASKTGRVDTQYF	TGTGCCAGTAAGACAGGGAGGGTGGATACGCAGTATTTT
TRBV20-1	11	.	many	TRBJ2-3	CSARPADTQYF	TGCAGTGCTAGACCCGCAGATACGCAGTATTTT
TRBV5-1	15	TRBD2	many	TRBJ2-3	CASEKNGGSADTQYF	TGCGCCAGTGAGAAGAACGGGGGGTCCGCAGATACGCAGTATTTT
TRBV7-2	15	TRBD2	few	TRBJ2-1	CASSSTSGRYHEQFF	TGTGCCAGCAGCTCGACTAGCGGGAGGTATCATGAGCAGTTCTTC
TRBV5-1	16	TRBD2	many	TRBJ2-1	CASSSPAGGSWNEQFF	TGCGCCAGCAGCTCCCCCGCGGGAGGTTCGTGGAATGAGCAGTTCTTC
TRBV25-1	17	TRBD2	.	TRBJ2-3	CASSELVGLGSTDTQYF	TGTGCCAGCAGTGAATTAGTTGGACTAGGGTCCACAGATACGCAGTATTTT
TRBV20-1	13	.	many	TRBJ2-5	CSAPRGAQETQYF	TGCAGTGCGCCCCGGGGGGCCCAAGAGACCCAGTACTTC
TRBV20-1	15	TRBD2	.	TRBJ2-7	CSASPTSGGAYEQYF	TGCAGTGCATCCCCGACTAGCGGGGGGGCCTACGAGCAGTACTTC
TRBV29-1	13	.	many	TRBJ1-1	CSARIDLNTEAFF	TGCAGCGCGAGGATCGACCTGAACACTGAAGCTTTCTTT
TRBV12-3/TRBV12-4	15	.	many	TRBJ1-2	CASSLKRNSGYGYTF	TGTGCCAGCAGTTTGAAACGTAACAGTGGATATGGCTACACCTTC